These T cell receptor beta chains were read from a single sample in a study of tumor-infiltrating lymphocytes in primary liver carcinoma. TCRdb re-derived calls from the multiplex PCR reads in MiXCR, one entry per CDR3 protein. Here the sample spans tens of thousands of distinct CDR3 sequences, around 84% being singletons. Specimen: liver tumor tissue from sampling region 3. These receptors all come from a man in his forties or fifties with primary liver carcinoma and hepatitis B virus infection. Each CDR3 is given with its conserved first and last residue. The D gene is left open where the match is weak. Rows may omit the clone size; those that give it use once, few, many or a size class.

clone size: -
J gene: TRBJ2-1
D gene: -
V gene: TRBV7-9
CDR3 protein: CASTKSIRANEHFF
CDR3 DNA: TGTGCCAGCACTAAAAGTATCCGGGCCAATGAGCATTTCTTC

clone size: -
J gene: TRBJ2-2
D gene: -
V gene: TRBV7-9
CDR3 protein: CASRSDVGELFF
CDR3 DNA: TGTGCCAGCAGGTCGGACGTCGGGGAGCTGTTTTTT

clone size: -
J gene: TRBJ2-3
D gene: -
V gene: TRBV6-1
CDR3 protein: CASREWTDTQCF
CDR3 DNA: TGTGCCAGCCGGGAGTGGACAGATACGCAGTGTTTT

clone size: medium-sized
J gene: TRBJ2-3
D gene: TRBD1
V gene: TRBV11-2
CDR3 protein: CASSLKQGARTDTQYF
CDR3 DNA: TGTGCCAGCAGCTTAAAACAGGGGGCTAGGACAGATACGCAGTATTTT

clone size: -
J gene: TRBJ2-5
D gene: TRBD2
V gene: TRBV11-2
CDR3 protein: CVSDQTPGGRKETQYF
CDR3 DNA: TGTGTCAGCGACCAAACTCCTGGCGGGAGGAAAGAGACCCAGTACTTC

clone size: once
J gene: TRBJ2-3
D gene: -
V gene: TRBV5-1
CDR3 protein: CTSSFGAGDWGDTQYF
CDR3 DNA: TGCACCAGCAGCTTCGGAGCTGGGGATTGGGGAGATACGCAGTATTTT

clone size: many
J gene: TRBJ2-5
D gene: TRBD1
V gene: TRBV11-3
CDR3 protein: CASSLGQGFQETQYF
CDR3 DNA: TGTGCCAGCAGTTTAGGACAGGGGTTTCAAGAGACCCAGTACTTC

clone size: -
J gene: TRBJ2-1
D gene: -
V gene: TRBV13
CDR3 protein: CASSLAGEYNERFF
CDR3 DNA: TGTGCCAGCAGCTTAGCGGGAGAGTACAATGAACGGTTCTTC

clone size: few
J gene: TRBJ2-3
D gene: -
V gene: TRBV11-3
CDR3 protein: CTSSLEFGRTDTQYF
CDR3 DNA: TGTACCAGCAGTTTAGAGTTCGGGCGCACAGATACGCAGTATTTT

clone size: -
J gene: TRBJ1-1
D gene: -
V gene: TRBV10-2
CDR3 protein: CASKSGTRNIEAFF
CDR3 DNA: TGCGCAAGTAAATCAGGGACAAGGAACATTGAAGCTTTCTTT

clone size: few
J gene: TRBJ2-3
D gene: -
V gene: TRBV4-2
CDR3 protein: CVRNELGVGVIMQYF
CDR3 DNA: TGTGTCAGGAACGAGCTTGGGGTGGGAGTAATTATGCAGTATTTT

clone size: many
J gene: TRBJ2-1
D gene: -
V gene: TRBV7-9
CDR3 protein: CASSPHWGPDNEQFF
CDR3 DNA: TGTGCCAGCAGCCCTCACTGGGGGCCCGACAATGAGCAGTTCTTC

clone size: -
J gene: TRBJ2-2
D gene: -
V gene: TRBV11-2
CDR3 protein: CASSLASGGANTEERFF
CDR3 DNA: TGTGCCAGCAGCTTAGCATCAGGAGGGGCGAACACCGAGGAGCGGTTTTTT

clone size: -
J gene: TRBJ2-7
D gene: -
V gene: TRBV12-3/TRBV12-4
CDR3 protein: CVSSLICSGSSYEQHF
CDR3 DNA: TGTGTCAGCAGTTTAATATGCTCCGGTAGCTCCTACGAGCAGCACTTC

clone size: once
J gene: TRBJ2-7
D gene: TRBD1
V gene: TRBV12-3/TRBV12-4
CDR3 protein: CASGPQGARGSEQYF
CDR3 DNA: TGTGCCAGCGGACCTCAGGGGGCACGAGGCAGCGAGCAATACTTC

clone size: -
J gene: TRBJ2-2
D gene: TRBD1
V gene: TRBV5-6
CDR3 protein: CASSYWTGVTGELFF
CDR3 DNA: TGTGCCAGTAGCTACTGGACAGGGGTGACCGGGGAGCTGTTTTTT

clone size: -
J gene: TRBJ2-7
D gene: -
V gene: TRBV28
CDR3 protein: CTSSNPGYQYEQYF
CDR3 DNA: TGTACTAGCAGTAACCCAGGGTATCAATACGAGCAGTACTTC

clone size: -
J gene: TRBJ2-1
D gene: -
V gene: TRBV11-2
CDR3 protein: CVSSSPPRNNGQFF
CDR3 DNA: TGTGTCAGCAGCTCCCCCCCCCGTAATAATGGGCAGTTCTTC

clone size: once
J gene: TRBJ2-7
D gene: -
V gene: TRBV6-5
CDR3 protein: CGSRKKLEAMGERYF
CDR3 DNA: TGTGGTAGCAGAAAAAAGCTGGAGGCCATGGGTGAGCGGTACTTC

clone size: -
J gene: TRBJ2-6
D gene: TRBD1
V gene: TRBV5-5
CDR3 protein: CASSLWTGLPGANVMTF
CDR3 DNA: TGTGCCAGCAGCTTATGGACAGGGCTTCCTGGGGCCAACGTTATGACTTTC

clone size: few
J gene: TRBJ2-3
D gene: TRBD1
V gene: TRBV11-2
CDR3 protein: CASSLPGQGPDTQYF
CDR3 DNA: TGTGCCAGCAGCTTACCCGGACAGGGGCCGGATACGCAGTATTTT

clone size: once
J gene: TRBJ2-3
D gene: TRBD2
V gene: TRBV4-2
CDR3 protein: CACRQVALLAVARDTQYF
CDR3 DNA: TGTGCCTGCAGGCAAGTGGCGCTTCTAGCGGTAGCGAGAGATACTCAGTATTTT

clone size: -
J gene: TRBJ1-5
D gene: TRBD1
V gene: TRBV19
CDR3 protein: CASTSRGPSTYTQPQHF
CDR3 DNA: TGTGCCAGTACCTCCAGGGGGCCCTCCACTTACACTCAGCCCCAGCATTTT

clone size: once
J gene: TRBJ2-1
D gene: -
V gene: TRBV4-1
CDR3 protein: CASSLGRRYEQFF
CDR3 DNA: TGCGCCAGCAGCCTGGGACGGCGGTATGAGCAGTTCTTC

clone size: many
J gene: TRBJ2-1
D gene: TRBD1
V gene: TRBV7-8
CDR3 protein: CASSPDRIYNEQFF
CDR3 DNA: TGTGCCAGCAGCCCGGACAGGATCTACAATGAGCAGTTCTTC

clone size: -
J gene: TRBJ2-2
D gene: -
V gene: TRBV11-2
CDR3 protein: CASRSALGGANTGEQSF
CDR3 DNA: TGTGCCAGCCGCTCAGCATTAGGAGGGGCGAACACCGGGGAGCAGTCTTTT

clone size: -
J gene: TRBJ2-1
D gene: TRBD2
V gene: TRBV29-1
CDR3 protein: CSVEGLAGAPNEQLF
CDR3 DNA: TGTAGTGTCGAGGGTCTGGCGGGAGCTCCCAATGAACAGCTCTTC

clone size: large
J gene: TRBJ1-5
D gene: -
V gene: TRBV12-3/TRBV12-4
CDR3 protein: CASSFGQGSNQPQHF
CDR3 DNA: TGTGCCAGCAGTTTTGGGCAAGGAAGCAATCAGCCCCAGCATTTT

clone size: -
J gene: TRBJ2-7
D gene: -
V gene: TRBV6-1
CDR3 protein: CASREGAPPYEHYF
CDR3 DNA: TGTGCTAGCAGGGAGGGGGCTCCCCCCTACGAGCATTACTTC

clone size: -
J gene: TRBJ2-1
D gene: TRBD2
V gene: TRBV12-3/TRBV12-4
CDR3 protein: CASSTGTSGSEQFF
CDR3 DNA: TGTGCCAGCAGCACCGGGACTAGCGGGAGTGAGCAGTTCTTC

clone size: -
J gene: TRBJ2-7
D gene: TRBD1
V gene: TRBV5-1
CDR3 protein: CASRRGQGVTYEQYF
CDR3 DNA: TGCGCCAGTAGACGGGGACAGGGGGTTACCTACGAGCAGTACTTC

clone size: once
J gene: TRBJ2-7
D gene: -
V gene: TRBV12-3/TRBV12-4
CDR3 protein: CASSLGRGANYGKYF
CDR3 DNA: TGTGCCAGCAGTTTAGGACGGGGGGCCAACTACGGGAAGTACTTC

clone size: -
J gene: TRBJ2-3
D gene: -
V gene: TRBV10-2
CDR3 protein: CASTPANTQYF
CDR3 DNA: TGCGCCAGCACTCCGGCAAATACGCAATATTTT

clone size: -
J gene: TRBJ2-1
D gene: -
V gene: TRBV11-2
CDR3 protein: CASNFLGEQFF
CDR3 DNA: TGTGCCAGTAACTTTCTGGGTGAGCAGTTCTTC

clone size: few
J gene: TRBJ2-1
D gene: TRBD2
V gene: TRBV7-3
CDR3 protein: CASSEGRGGYNEQFF
CDR3 DNA: TGTGCCAGCAGTGAGGGGAGGGGAGGGTACAATGAGCAGTTCTTC

clone size: -
J gene: TRBJ2-3
D gene: -
V gene: TRBV28
CDR3 protein: CANRNYGQPQYF
CDR3 DNA: TGTGCCAATCGAAACTACGGCCAGCCCCAGTATTTT

clone size: -
J gene: TRBJ1-1
D gene: -
V gene: TRBV11-2
CDR3 protein: CANSLVDNTEAIF
CDR3 DNA: TGTGCCAATAGCTTAGTAGATAACACAGAAGCTATCTTT

clone size: -
J gene: TRBJ1-1
D gene: -
V gene: TRBV5-1
CDR3 protein: CASNLGGRPNTEAFF
CDR3 DNA: TGCGCCAGCAACTTGGGCGGCCGCCCAAACACTGAAGCTTTCTTT

clone size: -
J gene: TRBJ2-2
D gene: TRBD2
V gene: TRBV6-6
CDR3 protein: CASSPLVGVAGPTNTGELFF
CDR3 DNA: TGTGCCAGCAGTCCGCTCGTGGGAGTAGCGGGACCGACGAACACCGGGGAGCTGTTTTTT

clone size: many
J gene: TRBJ2-5
D gene: -
V gene: TRBV28
CDR3 protein: CASRWRRETQYF
CDR3 DNA: TGTGCCAGCAGGTGGAGGAGAGAGACCCAGTACTTC

clone size: -
J gene: TRBJ2-5
D gene: -
V gene: TRBV20-1
CDR3 protein: CSASPRGPIQETQYF
CDR3 DNA: TGCAGTGCTAGCCCCCGTGGACCGATCCAAGAGACCCAGTACTTC

clone size: -
J gene: TRBJ2-1
D gene: -
V gene: TRBV29-1
CDR3 protein: CNTAPDYCNEQFF
CDR3 DNA: TGCAACACCGCGCCTGACTATTGCAATGAGCAGTTCTTC

clone size: -
J gene: TRBJ2-1
D gene: TRBD1
V gene: TRBV5-1
CDR3 protein: CASSTGTVSYSEQFF
CDR3 DNA: TGCGCGAGCAGTACCGGGACAGTTTCCTACAGTGAGCAGTTCTTC

clone size: -
J gene: TRBJ2-1
D gene: -
V gene: TRBV29-1
CDR3 protein: CSVEEGRTEQLF
CDR3 DNA: TGCAGCGTTGAAGAAGGGCGTACTGAGCAGTTATTT

clone size: -
J gene: TRBJ1-1
D gene: -
V gene: TRBV5-6
CDR3 protein: CASSSQGLNSGAFF
CDR3 DNA: TGCGCCAGCAGCTCGCAGGGTTTGAACAGTGGAGCTTTCTTT

clone size: -
J gene: TRBJ2-7
D gene: -
V gene: TRBV6-1
CDR3 protein: CASGEEYLRGQYF
CDR3 DNA: TGTGCCAGCGGTGAGGAGTATCTACGAGGGCAGTACTTC